These 22 T cell receptor beta chains came from one sample sequenced in a study of response to subunit inactivated influenza vaccine. TCRdb reanalysed the RT-PCR reads using MiXCR and keeps one entry per CDR3 protein. The sample holds 500,000 to 600,000 distinct CDR3 sequences, over 10% seen once. Sequencing was performed on PBMCs from blood, taken 45 days after vaccination. All receptors come from a man over 45 who received an inactivated influenza vaccine.

This clonotype was seen more than once but under ten times. The chain recombines TRBV4-3 with TRBJ2-1, with D perhaps TRBD1 (6 bases). The V and J ends lost 4 bases and 1 base respectively, with 11 bases between them. CDR1 LGHNA and CDR2 YSLEER come from the germline V gene. The CDR3 spans 15 residues. CDR3 protein: CASSPVGGSYNEQFF. The CDR3 bases are TGCGCCAGCAGCCCGGTAGGGGGTTCCTACAATGAGCAGTTCTTC.

This clonotype has only a few counts. CDR3 bases: TGCAGCGTTGAATTCAGTCTAGCGGGGTACAATGAGCAGTTCTTC. Translating gives CSVEFSLAGYNEQFF. The chain joins TRBV29-1 to TRBJ2-1; 9 bases align to TRBD2. Germline CDR1 is SQVTM and CDR2 is ANQGSEA. This CDR3 region has 15 residues. V shed 2 bases and J 4 bases; nucleotides not matched to a gene: 6.

This clonotype has just a few counts. The rearrangement uses TRBV7-9 and TRBJ2-6; D is uncertain. V lost 5 bases, J lost 0 bases, and 5 bases lay in between. CDR3 length: 14 residues. The germline V gene has CDR1 SEHNR and CDR2 FQNEAQ (reference sequence). The CDR3, as DNA: TGTGCCAGCAGCCATAGCTCTGGGGCCAACGTCCTGACTTTC. It yields the protein CASSHSSGANVLTF.

The chain couples TRBV7-3 to TRBJ2-1; D is ambiguous. Germline V gives CDR1 SGHTA, CDR2 FQGTGA. This CDR3 has 16 amino acids. Trimming removed 1 base from V and 0 bases from J, with 10 bases in between. The CDR3, as DNA: TGTGCCAGCAGCTTAAGTCCAGCGAGCTCCTACAATGAGCAGTTCTTC. Translated, it gives CASSLSPASSYNEQFF.

The sample holds many counts of this clonotype. The rearrangement joins TRBV27 to TRBJ2-3; D is unresolved. The CDR3 is 13 residues long. Trimming stripped 2 bases from V and 2 bases from J, with 5 bases between. CDR1 and CDR2 from the germline V gene are MNHEY and SMNVEV (reference sequence). The CDR3 DNA follows: TGTGCCAGCAGTTTAGTGGTCACAGATACGCAGTATTTT. Its translation is CASSLVVTDTQYF.

The table lists this clonotype with a few counts. V and J are TRBV30 and TRBJ2-7, with D unclear. With 0 bases removed from V and 5 bases from J, the gap between germline ends came to 8 bases. Looked up from germline, CDR1 is GTSNPN and CDR2 is SVGIG (reference sequence). The CDR3 is made up of 12 amino acids. The CDR3 region is CAWSVRWNEQYF. For the CDR3, the DNA is TGTGCCTGGAGTGTACGCTGGAACGAGCAGTACTTC.

This clonotype was seen repeatedly, ten times or more. This chain links TRBV29-1 with TRBJ2-1; the D is unclear. V dropped 2 bases and J dropped 12 bases, with 14 bases sitting between them. The germline gives CDR1 SQVTM, CDR2 ANQGSEA. The CDR3 is 12 amino acids. CDR3 bases: TGCAGCGTTGAAAGTGGATCTGTGGGGCAGTTCTTC. This encodes CSVESGSVGQFF.

This clonotype was seen a few times. This rearrangement joins TRBV9 to TRBJ2-3; D uncertain. The germline CDR1 and CDR2 sequences are SGDLS and YYNGEE. This CDR3 is 13 amino acids long. V lost 0 bases and J lost 5, with 7 bases in between. The CDR3 reads CASSVVIGDTQYF. CDR3 nucleotide sequence: TGTGCCAGCAGCGTAGTCATTGGAGATACGCAGTATTTT.

At least ten counts were recorded for this clonotype. J is TRBJ1-2 and V is TRBV20-1; D may be TRBD1 (5 bases). V lost 5 bases, J lost 8 bases, and 18 bases lay in between. Germline V CDR1 and CDR2: DFQATT, SNEGSKA (reference sequence). This CDR3 contains 13 residues. CDR3 DNA: TGCAGTGCTGGCCCCCTCAGGGATCGGGGCTACACCTTC. Its protein is CSAGPLRDRGYTF.

The chain has TRBV12-3 or TRBV12-4 and TRBJ2-7, with 7 bases lining up with TRBD1. This CDR3 comprises 16 residues. V dropped 5 bases and J dropped 1; count of bases not matched to a gene: 11. The CDR3 DNA reads TGTGCCAGCAGTCTAACGACAGGGCTTACTTCCTACGAGCAGTACTTC. Translation gives CASSLTTGLTSYEQYF.

There are many counts of this clonotype. The genes are TRBV12-3 or TRBV12-4 and TRBJ2-3; 13 bases align to TRBD2. With 6 bases clipped from V and 1 base from J, the junction kept 1 base outside the gene matches. This CDR3 spans 15 amino acids. The CDR3: CASRGLAGRTDTQYF. DNA for the CDR3: TGTGCCAGCAGGGGACTAGCGGGACGCACAGATACGCAGTATTTT.

The count of this clonotype is one. The chain recombines TRBV6-2 or TRBV6-3 with TRBJ1-1; 10 bases are shared with TRBD1. Per germline, CDR1 MNHEY and CDR2 SVGEGT. This CDR3 has 20 residues. The V gene end was trimmed by 6 bases and the J gene end by 1 base; junction bases not matched to a gene: 20. The CDR3 spells CASRQKYRTGGIYGNTEAFF. As DNA, the CDR3 is TGTGCCAGCAGGCAGAAGTACCGGACAGGGGGTATTTATGGGAACACTGAAGCTTTCTTT.

The gene calls are TRBV11-2 and TRBJ2-3; D remains unclear. The CDR3 sequence is 14 residues long. Germline assignment: CDR1 SGHAT and CDR2 FQNNGV. The V end was cut by 0 bases, the J end by 3 bases, with 7 bases between. CDR3 protein: CASSLEGMTDTQYF. As DNA, the CDR3 is TGTGCCAGCAGCTTAGAGGGTATGACAGATACGCAGTATTTT.

The CDR3 spells CSASSLAYEQYF. CDR3 DNA: TGCAGTGCTAGTTCGTTAGCCTACGAGCAGTACTTC. The rearrangement links TRBV20-1 to TRBJ2-7; the D is unclear. Germline CDR1 and CDR2: DFQATT and SNEGSKA (reference sequence). V gave up 3 bases and J gave up 2 bases, with 8 bases separating them. The CDR3 contains 12 residues.

The rearrangement joins TRBV20-1 to TRBJ2-7; possible D gene TRBD2, 5 bases. There are 14 residues in the CDR3. Deletions cut 6 bases from V and 4 bases from J, with 19 bases between. CDR1 and CDR2 from the germline V gene are DFQATT and SNEGSKA (reference sequence). The DNA of the CDR3 is TGCAGTGCAGGGTCGGGGATGGGAAATTACGAGCAGTACTTC. As protein: CSAGSGMGNYEQYF.

This clonotype was seen a few times. V and J are TRBV7-2 and TRBJ2-7; 10 bases fit TRBD2. The CDR3 extends over 14 amino acids. Germline CDR1 reads SGHTA; CDR2 reads FQGNSA. The trim removed 3 bases at V and 4 bases at J, leaving 3 bases unmatched. For the CDR3, the DNA is TGTGCCAGCAGCTTCGGGACTAGCGTATACGAGCAGTACTTC. Residues: CASSFGTSVYEQYF. The entire variable domain, with the rest obtained from reference TRBV7-2 and TRBJ2-7, is as follows: GAGVSQSPSNKVTEKGKDVELRCDPISGHTALYWYRQSLGQGLEFLIYFQGNSAPDKSGLPSDRFSAERTGGSVSTLTIQRTQQEDSAVYLCASSFGTSVYEQYFGPGTRLTVT.

This clonotype was counted between two and nine times. This CDR3 is CASRPTGGTDQPQHF. The CDR3 region has the DNA TGTGCCAGCAGACCGACAGGGGGCACGGATCAGCCCCAGCATTTT. This rearrangement joins TRBV6-2 or TRBV6-3 to TRBJ1-5, with 10 bases aligning to TRBD1. Germline V gives CDR1 MNHEY, CDR2 SVGEGT. CDR3 length: 15 amino acids. V dropped 6 bases and J dropped 5; count of bases not matched to a gene: 7.

The chain has TRBV7-2 and TRBJ2-5; D is possibly TRBD1 (6 bases). The CDR3 consists of 14 residues. V was shortened by 2 bases and J by 4 bases, with 11 bases between the two germline ends. CDR1 is SGHTA, CDR2 FQGNSA, per germline. CDR3 DNA sequence: TGTGCCAGCAGCTTATGGGGGCCCAGAGAGACCCAGTACTTC. It encodes CASSLWGPRETQYF.

This clonotype was detected only a few times. This chain links TRBV20-1 with TRBJ2-3; 12 positions agree with TRBD2. In germline, CDR1 is DFQATT, CDR2 SNEGSKA (reference sequence). With V trimmed by 3 bases and J by 4 bases, 8 bases remained unmatched. The CDR3 runs 16 residues. This CDR3 is CSASPLAGGPADTQYF. CDR3 nucleotides: TGCAGTGCTAGTCCTCTAGCGGGGGGGCCCGCAGATACGCAGTATTTT.

The V gene is TRBV9, the J gene TRBJ1-1; 8 bases line up with TRBD1. Germline assignment: CDR1 SGDLS and CDR2 YYNGEE. V lost 4 bases, J lost 1 base, and 6 bases stayed unmatched. The CDR3 is 15 residues long. DNA for the CDR3: TGTGCCAGCAGCACCCGGACAGGGCAGAACACTGAAGCTTTCTTT. Its protein product is CASSTRTGQNTEAFF.

The V and J genes are TRBV7-8 and TRBJ1-2, with D unclear. V lost 2 bases and J 0 bases, leaving 7 bases between the germline ends. The germline V gene has CDR1 SGHVS and CDR2 FQNEAQ. The length of the CDR3 is 14 residues. The CDR3 DNA sequence: TGTGCCAGCAGCTTATACGCATCTAACTATGGCTACACCTTC. Translated: CASSLYASNYGYTF.

The CDR3 DNA is TGTGCCAGCAGCCTCGCAGGGACCGTAAGGAGATCACCCCTCCACTTT. Translation gives CASSLAGTVRRSPLHF. The rearrangement joins TRBV12-3 or TRBV12-4 to TRBJ1-6, with D tentatively TRBD1 (5 bases). V gave up 6 bases and J gave up 10 bases, with 22 bases separating them. The CDR3 totals 16 residues.